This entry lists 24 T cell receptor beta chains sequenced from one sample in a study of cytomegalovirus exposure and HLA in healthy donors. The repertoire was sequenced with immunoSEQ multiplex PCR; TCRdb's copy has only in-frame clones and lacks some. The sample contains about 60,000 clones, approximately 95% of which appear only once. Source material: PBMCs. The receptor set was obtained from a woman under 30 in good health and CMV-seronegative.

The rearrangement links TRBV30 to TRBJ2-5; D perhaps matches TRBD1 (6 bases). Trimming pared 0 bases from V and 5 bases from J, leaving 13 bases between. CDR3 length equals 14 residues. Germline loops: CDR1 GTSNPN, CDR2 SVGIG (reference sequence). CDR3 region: CAWSVLGGLETQYF. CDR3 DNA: TGTGCCTGGAGTGTACTTGGGGGCCTGGAGACCCAGTACTTC.

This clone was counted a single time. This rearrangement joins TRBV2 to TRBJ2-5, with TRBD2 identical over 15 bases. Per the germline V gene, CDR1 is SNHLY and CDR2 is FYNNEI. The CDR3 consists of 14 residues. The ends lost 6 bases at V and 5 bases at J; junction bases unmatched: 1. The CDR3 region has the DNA TGTGCCAGCAGCGGGACTAGCGGGAGGGAGACCCAGTACTTC. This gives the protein CASSGTSGRETQYF.

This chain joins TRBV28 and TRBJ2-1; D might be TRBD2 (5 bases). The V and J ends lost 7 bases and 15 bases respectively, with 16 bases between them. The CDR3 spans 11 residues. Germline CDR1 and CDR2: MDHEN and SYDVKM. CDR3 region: CASTPPGIAFF. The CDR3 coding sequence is TGTGCCAGCACCCCCCCCGGGATTGCGTTCTTC.

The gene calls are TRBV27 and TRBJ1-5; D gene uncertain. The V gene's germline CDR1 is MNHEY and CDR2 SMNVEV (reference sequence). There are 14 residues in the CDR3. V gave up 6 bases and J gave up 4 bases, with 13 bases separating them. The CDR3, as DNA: TGTGCCAGCAGCCACCGGGATCAAAATCAGCCCCAGCATTTT. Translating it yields CASSHRDQNQPQHF.

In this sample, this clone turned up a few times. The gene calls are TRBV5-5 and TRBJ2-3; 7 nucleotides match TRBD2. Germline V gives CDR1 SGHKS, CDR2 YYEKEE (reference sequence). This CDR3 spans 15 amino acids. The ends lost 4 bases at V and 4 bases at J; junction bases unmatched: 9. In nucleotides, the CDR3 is TGTGCCAGCAGCCTCCAGCGGGAAGTGGCAGATACGCAGTATTTT. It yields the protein CASSLQREVADTQYF.

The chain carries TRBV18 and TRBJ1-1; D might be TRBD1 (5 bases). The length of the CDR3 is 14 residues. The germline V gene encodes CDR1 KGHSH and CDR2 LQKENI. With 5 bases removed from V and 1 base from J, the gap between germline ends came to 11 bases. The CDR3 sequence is CASSRQSGNTEAFF. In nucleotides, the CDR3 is TGTGCCAGCTCAAGACAGTCAGGGAACACTGAAGCTTTCTTT.

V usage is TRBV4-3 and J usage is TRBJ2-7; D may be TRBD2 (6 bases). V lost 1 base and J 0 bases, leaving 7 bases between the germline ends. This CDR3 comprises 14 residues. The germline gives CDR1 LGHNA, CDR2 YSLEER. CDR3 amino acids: CASSQVEGSYEQYF. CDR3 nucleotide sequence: TGCGCCAGCAGCCAAGTGGAGGGCTCCTACGAGCAGTACTTC.

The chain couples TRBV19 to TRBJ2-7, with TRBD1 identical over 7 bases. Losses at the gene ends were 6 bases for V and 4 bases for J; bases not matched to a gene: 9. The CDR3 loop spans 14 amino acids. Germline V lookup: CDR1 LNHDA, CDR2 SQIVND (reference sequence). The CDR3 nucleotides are TGTGCCAGTAGCCGTAGGACAGGCCCGTACGAGCAGTACTTC. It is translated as CASSRRTGPYEQYF.

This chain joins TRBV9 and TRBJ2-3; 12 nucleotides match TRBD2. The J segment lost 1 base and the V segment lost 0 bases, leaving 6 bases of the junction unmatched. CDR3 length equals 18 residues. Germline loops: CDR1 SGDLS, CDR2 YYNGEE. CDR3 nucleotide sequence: TGTGCCAGCAGCGTAGCTGGACTAGCGGGGTCCGGCACAGATACGCAGTATTTT. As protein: CASSVAGLAGSGTDTQYF. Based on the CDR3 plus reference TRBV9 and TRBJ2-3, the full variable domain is DSGVTQTPKHLITATGQRVTLRCSPRSGDLSVYWYQQSLDQGLQFLIQYYNGEERAKGNILERFSAQQFPDLHSELNLSSLELGDSALYFCASSVAGLAGSGTDTQYFGPGTRLTVL.

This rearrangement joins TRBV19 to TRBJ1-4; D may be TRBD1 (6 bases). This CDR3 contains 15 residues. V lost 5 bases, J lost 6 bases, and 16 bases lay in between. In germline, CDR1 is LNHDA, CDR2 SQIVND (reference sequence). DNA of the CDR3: TGTGCCAGTAGTCCACGACAGGTCGCTGATGAAAAACTGTTTTTT. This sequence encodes CASSPRQVADEKLFF.

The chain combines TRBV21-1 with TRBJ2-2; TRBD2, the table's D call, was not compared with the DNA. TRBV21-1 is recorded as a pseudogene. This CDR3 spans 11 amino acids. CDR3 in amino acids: CASRRTGELFF. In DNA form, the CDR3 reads TGTGCCAGCAGGCGTACCGGGGAGCTGTTTTTT.

The DNA for the CDR3 is TGTGCCAGCAGTTACGCCAGGGCGGATACGCAGTATTTT. Residues: CASSYARADTQYF. The chain links TRBV6-5 to TRBJ2-3, with D tentatively TRBD1 (5 bases). Germline loops: CDR1 MNHEY, CDR2 SVGAGI. The CDR3 is made up of 13 amino acids. V was trimmed by 2 bases and J by 6 bases, leaving 9 bases between them.

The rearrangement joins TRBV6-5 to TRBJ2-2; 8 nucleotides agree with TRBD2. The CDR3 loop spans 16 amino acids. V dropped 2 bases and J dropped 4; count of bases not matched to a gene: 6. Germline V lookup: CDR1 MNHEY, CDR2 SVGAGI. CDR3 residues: CASSYGVAGFTGELFF. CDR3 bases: TGTGCCAGCAGTTACGGGGTAGCGGGGTTCACCGGGGAGCTGTTTTTT.

The CDR3 sequence is CASSRAAGGGREQFF. For the CDR3, the DNA is TGTGCCAGCAGCCGGGCGGCGGGAGGGGGTCGGGAGCAGTTCTTC. This chain links TRBV7-8 with TRBJ2-1; 9 bases fit TRBD2. From germline, CDR1 is SGHVS and CDR2 FQNEAQ. Trimming at V came to 5 bases and at J to 10 bases, leaving 12 bases not matched to a gene. CDR3 length equals 15 residues.

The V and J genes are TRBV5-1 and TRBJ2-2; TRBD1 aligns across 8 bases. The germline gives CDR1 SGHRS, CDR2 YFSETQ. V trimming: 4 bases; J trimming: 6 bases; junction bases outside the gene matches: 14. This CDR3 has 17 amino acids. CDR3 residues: CASSPGTGQGVPGELFF. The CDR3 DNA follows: TGCGCCAGCAGCCCGGGGACTGGACAGGGTGTTCCCGGGGAGCTGTTTTTT.

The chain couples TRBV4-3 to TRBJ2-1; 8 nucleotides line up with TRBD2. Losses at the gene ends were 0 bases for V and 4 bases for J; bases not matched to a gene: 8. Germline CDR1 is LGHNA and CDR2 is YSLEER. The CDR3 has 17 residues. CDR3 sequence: CASSQDGASGPYNEQFF. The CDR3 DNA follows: TGCGCCAGCAGCCAAGATGGGGCTAGCGGGCCTTACAATGAGCAGTTCTTC.

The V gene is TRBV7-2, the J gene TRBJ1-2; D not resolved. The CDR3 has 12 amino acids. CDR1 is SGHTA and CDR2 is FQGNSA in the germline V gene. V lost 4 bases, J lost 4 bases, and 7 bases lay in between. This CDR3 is CASSSTSYGYTF. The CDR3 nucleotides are TGTGCCAGCAGCTCGACAAGCTATGGCTACACCTTC.

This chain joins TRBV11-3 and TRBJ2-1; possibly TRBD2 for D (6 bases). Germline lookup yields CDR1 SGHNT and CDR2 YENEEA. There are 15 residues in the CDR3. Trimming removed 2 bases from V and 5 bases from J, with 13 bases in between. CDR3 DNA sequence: TGTGCCAGCAGCTTACGGGGGAGTCTGAACAATGAGCAGTTCTTC. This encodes CASSLRGSLNNEQFF.

The CDR3 here is CASSQDMGWRGNTGELFF. The CDR3 region has the DNA TGCGCCAGCAGCCAAGATATGGGGTGGCGGGGCAACACCGGGGAGCTGTTTTTT. The gene calls are TRBV4-3 and TRBJ2-2; D possibly corresponds to TRBD2 (6 bases). The V gene's germline CDR1 is LGHNA and CDR2 YSLEER. The V end lost 0 bases, the J end lost 2 bases, and 16 bases lay between the germline ends. The CDR3 is 18 amino acids.

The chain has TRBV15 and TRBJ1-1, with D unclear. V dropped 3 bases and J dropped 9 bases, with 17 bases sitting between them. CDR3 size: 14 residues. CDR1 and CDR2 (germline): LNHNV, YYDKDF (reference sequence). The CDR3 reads CATSSDPRRVQAFF. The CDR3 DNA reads TGTGCCACCAGCAGCGATCCCCGGCGGGTCCAAGCTTTCTTT.

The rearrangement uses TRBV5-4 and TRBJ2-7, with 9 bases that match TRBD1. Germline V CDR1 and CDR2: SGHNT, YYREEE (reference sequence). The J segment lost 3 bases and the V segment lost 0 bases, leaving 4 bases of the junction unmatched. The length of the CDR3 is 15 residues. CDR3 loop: CASSLGTGEGYEQYF. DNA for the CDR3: TGTGCCAGCAGCTTGGGGACAGGGGAGGGCTACGAGCAGTACTTC.

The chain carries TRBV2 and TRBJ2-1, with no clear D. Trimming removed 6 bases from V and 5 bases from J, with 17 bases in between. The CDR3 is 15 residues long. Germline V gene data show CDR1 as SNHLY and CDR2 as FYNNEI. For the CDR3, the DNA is TGTGCCAGCAGCAACGGCCCCCCACAGAACAATGAGCAGTTCTTC. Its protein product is CASSNGPPQNNEQFF.

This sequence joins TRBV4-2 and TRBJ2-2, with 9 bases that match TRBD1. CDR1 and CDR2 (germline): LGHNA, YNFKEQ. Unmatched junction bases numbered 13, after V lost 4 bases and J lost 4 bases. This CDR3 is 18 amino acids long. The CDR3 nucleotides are TGTGCCAGCAGCCGACCGGGACAGGGAGACCGGGGCACCGGGGAGCTGTTTTTT. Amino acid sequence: CASSRPGQGDRGTGELFF.

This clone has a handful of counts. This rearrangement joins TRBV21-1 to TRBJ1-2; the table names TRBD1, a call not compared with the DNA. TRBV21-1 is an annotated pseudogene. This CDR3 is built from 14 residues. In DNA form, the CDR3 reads TGTGCCAGCTCAGGACAGGGCTGCGACTATGGCTACACCTTC. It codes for CASSGQGCDYGYTF.